These 14 T cell receptor beta chains share one sample of origin, sequenced in a study of immune evolution from preneoplasia to lung adenocarcinoma (dated by TCRdb to the early 2020s). The library came from the immunoSEQ multiplex PCR assay. The table comes from immuneACCESS by way of TCRdb, which keeps in-frame sequences with V and J called. Part of the clones is missing from these tables; in studies checked, under half for an unresolved V gene and the rest for unknown reasons. For this sample the table gives some 11,000 clones, of which roughly four fifths were detected only once. 2.5% to 4% of the sample lies in the top ten. The specimen sequenced was FFPE minimally invasive lung adenocarcinoma tissue. Explained via the paper, the cell subset or site label denotes: micro-invasive lung adenocarcinoma (MIA). Receptor source: a person aged 70 to 85 with lung adenocarcinoma.

The chain links TRBV4-2 to TRBJ2-3; 8 bases align to TRBD1. Germline CDR1 LGHNA, CDR2 YNFKEQ. Trimming removed 1 base from V and 1 base from J; junction bases left unmatched: 4. CDR3 length equals 16 residues. The CDR3 coding sequence is TGTGCCAGCAGCCAAGGCGAGACAGGGGGCACAGATACGCAGTATTTT. Its protein product is CASSQGETGGTDTQYF.

J is TRBJ1-1 and V is TRBV28, with D perhaps matching TRBD1 (6 bases). CDR1 is MDHEN, CDR2 SYDVKM, per germline. This CDR3 has 14 residues. With 3 bases removed from V and 10 bases from J, the gap between germline ends came to 18 bases. CDR3 residues: CASSFSLSKGVAFF. CDR3 sequence (DNA): TGTGCCAGCAGTTTCTCCTTGTCAAAGGGGGTAGCTTTCTTT.

The chain combines TRBV28 with TRBJ2-7, with 10 bases fitting TRBD2. The CDR3 runs to 15 residues. After removal of 5 bases from V and 3 bases from J, the junction contained 7 bases not matched to a gene. Germline CDR1 MDHEN, CDR2 SYDVKM. CDR3 loop: CASSTISSGGYEQYF. The CDR3 DNA reads as TGTGCCAGCAGTACTATCTCTAGCGGGGGCTACGAGCAGTACTTC.

This clone turned up a few times. This chain joins TRBV11-3 and TRBJ2-1; weak D call: TRBD2 (6 bases). The CDR3 is made up of 15 amino acids. Germline V gives CDR1 SGHNT, CDR2 YENEEA. The germline V and J ends were trimmed by 3 bases and 8 bases, with 17 bases remaining between them. CDR3 amino acids: CASSFRSMEGYEQFF. In nucleotides, the CDR3 is TGTGCCAGCAGCTTTAGGTCCATGGAGGGGTATGAGCAGTTCTTC.

The rearrangement uses TRBV30 and TRBJ2-7; 10 positions match TRBD2. The length of the CDR3 is 14 residues. The germline CDR1 and CDR2 sequences are GTSNPN and SVGIG (reference sequence). With V trimmed by 2 bases and J by 7 bases, 8 bases remained unmatched. The CDR3 nucleotides are TGTGCCTGGAGTCCGCTAGCGGGAGTCGGAGAGCAGTACTTC. Translation: CAWSPLAGVGEQYF.

CDR3 DNA: TGTGCCAGCAGGGGCATCGGACAGGGAAGCAGCTACACCTTC. The encoded protein is CASRGIGQGSSYTF. The chain links TRBV2 to TRBJ1-2; 8 bases are a match to TRBD1. Losses at the gene ends were 6 bases for V and 9 bases for J; bases not matched to a gene: 12. Per germline, CDR1 SNHLY and CDR2 FYNNEI. This CDR3 spans 14 amino acids. Full variable domain (rest looked up from reference TRBV2 and TRBJ1-2): EPEVTQTPSHQVTQMGQEVILRCVPISNHLYFYWYRQILGQKVEFLVSFYNNEISEKSEIFDDQFSVERPDGSNFTLKIRSTKLEDSAMYFCASRGIGQGSSYTFGSGTRLTVV.

In this sample, this clone turned up a few times. J is TRBJ2-5 and V is TRBV25-1, with D unresolved. V shed 6 bases and J shed 1 base, with 9 bases lying between them. The CDR3 loop spans 13 amino acids. Germline V gene lookup returns CDR1 MGHDK and CDR2 SYGVNS. The CDR3 protein is CASRRGVQETQYF. The CDR3 nucleotides are TGTGCCAGCAGACGCGGCGTCCAAGAGACCCAGTACTTC. Variable domain in full (rest from reference TRBV25-1 and TRBJ2-5): EADIYQTPRYLVIGTGKKITLECSQTMGHDKMYWYQQDPGMELHLIHYSYGVNSTEKGDLSSESTVSRIRTEHFPLTLESARPSHTSQYLCASRRGVQETQYFGPGTRLLVL.

The chain recombines TRBV10-1 with TRBJ2-7, with a weak D call TRBD2 (6 bases). With 0 bases removed from V and 9 bases from J, the gap between germline ends came to 9 bases. CDR1 and CDR2 (germline): WNHNN, SYGVQD (reference sequence). CDR3 length: 12 amino acids. CDR3 sequence reads: CASSESGTGQYF. The CDR3 DNA follows: TGCGCCAGCAGTGAGTCGGGGACTGGGCAGTACTTC.

This sequence joins TRBV19 and TRBJ2-7; 8 bases map to TRBD2. Trimming took 4 bases from V and 1 from J; bases not matched to a gene: 12. Germline values: CDR1 LNHDA, CDR2 SQIVND (reference sequence). This CDR3 region has 17 residues. The CDR3 loop is CASSTGPAGVGSYEQYF. CDR3 in DNA: TGTGCCAGTAGTACAGGACCAGCGGGAGTCGGATCCTACGAGCAGTACTTC.

V gene TRBV7-3 combines with J gene TRBJ1-1, with no clear D. Germline lookup yields CDR1 SGHTA and CDR2 FQGTGA. V was clipped by 3 bases and J by 4 bases, with 9 bases between them. The CDR3 runs to 13 residues. This CDR3 reads CASSFDQSTEAFF. Written as DNA, the CDR3 is TGTGCCAGCAGCTTCGACCAGAGCACTGAAGCTTTCTTT.

Note on this clone: Other nucleotide sequences in the sample specify the same CDR3. The chain recombines TRBV6-4 with TRBJ1-1; D perhaps matches TRBD1 (5 bases). Germline CDR1 reads MRHNA; CDR2 reads SNTAGT. The CDR3 runs 13 residues. Trimming removed 4 bases at V and 0 bases at J, with 6 bases between. In DNA form, the CDR3 reads TGTGCCAGCAGTGTGACAGTGAACACTGAAGCTTTCTTT. This codes for CASSVTVNTEAFF.

The V and J genes are TRBV5-1 and TRBJ2-5; weak D call: TRBD1 (6 bases). Trimming left V 4 bases short and J 2 bases short, with 12 bases between. The CDR3 covers 14 residues. The germline V gene has CDR1 SGHRS and CDR2 YFSETQ. In DNA form, the CDR3 reads TGCGCCAGCAGCCTACGGACAGAACAAGAGACCCAGTACTTC. This codes for CASSLRTEQETQYF.

The chain has TRBV15 and TRBJ1-1; no reliable D call. The germline V gene has CDR1 LNHNV and CDR2 YYDKDF (reference sequence). V shed 3 bases and J shed 5 bases, with 16 bases lying between them. This CDR3 has 15 residues. The CDR3 loop is CATSSAWGVRTEAFF. The CDR3 region has the DNA TGTGCCACCAGCAGCGCTTGGGGTGTGAGAACTGAAGCTTTCTTT. Variable domain in full (rest from reference TRBV15 and TRBJ1-1): DAMVIQNPRYQVTQFGKPVTLSCSQTLNHNVMYWYQQKSSQAPKLLFHYYDKDFNNEADTPDNFQSRRPNTSFCFLDIRSPGLGDTAMYLCATSSAWGVRTEAFFGQGTRLTVV.

The chain has TRBV2 and TRBJ2-5; 8 bases fit TRBD1. This CDR3 comprises 19 residues. Losses at the gene ends were 4 bases for V and 1 base for J; bases not matched to a gene: 17. Germline assignment: CDR1 SNHLY and CDR2 FYNNEI. The CDR3 coding sequence is TGTGCCAGCAGTGCGACAGGGGACGCCTTCGGAGGCCCCCAAGAGACCCAGTACTTC. As protein: CASSATGDAFGGPQETQYF.